Listed below are T cell receptor beta chains from one sample, sequenced in a study of shared clonotypes between healthy human individuals. Sequenced by immunoSEQ multiplex PCR; TCRdb stores in-frame clones only, minus some. The sample holds some 2,100,000 clones, approximately 94% seen once. Input material: naive CD4+ T cells sorted from blood. The receptors derive from a man in his late teens or twenties in good health. Both conserved end residues are part of each CDR3. Fields, in order: CDR3 protein, CDR3 DNA, D gene, J gene, V gene, clone size. D genes are given only for firm matches. Some rows have no size entry. The others give once, few or many, or a class for an expanded clone.

CSAAENGGYTF,TGCAGTGCGGCTGAGAATGGGGGCTACACCTTC,-,TRBJ1-2,TRBV20-1,-
CASSPRTDTQYF,TGTGCCAGCTCACCACGAACAGATACGCAGTATTTT,-,TRBJ2-3,TRBV18,-
CASSLFSAGTDTQYF,TGCGCCAGCAGCTTGTTTTCCGCCGGCACAGATACGCAGTATTTT,-,TRBJ2-3,TRBV5-1,-
CASSPPGASSYNEQFF,TGTGCCAGCAGCCCACCAGGTGCGAGCTCCTACAATGAGCAGTTCTTC,-,TRBJ2-1,TRBV7-3,-
CASLASTNYGYTF,TGTGCCAGCTTGGCCAGTACTAACTATGGCTACACCTTC,-,TRBJ1-2,TRBV6-5,once
CASSLVEGAYEQYF,TGTGCCAGCAGCTTAGTTGAGGGGGCCTACGAGCAGTACTTC,-,TRBJ2-7,TRBV28,-
CAWSRGGREEPQHF,TGTGCCTGGAGTAGAGGGGGGCGGGAGGAGCCCCAGCATTTT,-,TRBJ1-5,TRBV30,-
CASSPRQGYTQYF,TGTGCCAGCAGTCCCCGCCAGGGCTATACGCAGTATTTT,-,TRBJ2-3,TRBV6-5,-
CASSLGTSGRRALYEQYF,TGCGCCAGCAGCTTGGGGACTAGCGGACGCAGAGCCCTCTACGAGCAGTACTTC,TRBD2,TRBJ2-7,TRBV5-1,-
CASSQGGTYNEQFF,TGCGCCAGCAGCCAAGGGGGTACATACAATGAGCAGTTCTTC,-,TRBJ2-1,TRBV4-3,-
CASREEVGEAFF,TGTGCCAGTCGGGAGGAGGTAGGCGAAGCTTTCTTT,-,TRBJ1-1,TRBV25-1,-
CASSTGLVPLHF,TGTGCCAGCAGCACCGGTCTGGTCCCCCTCCACTTT,-,TRBJ1-6,TRBV5-6,-
CASSEGDRNQPQHF,TGCGCCAGCAGTGAAGGGGACAGGAATCAGCCCCAGCATTTT,TRBD1,TRBJ1-5,TRBV10-2,-
CAWSVLDRENQPQHF,TGTGCCTGGAGTGTATTAGACAGGGAAAATCAGCCCCAGCATTTT,TRBD1,TRBJ1-5,TRBV30,-
CASSAQGTVTDTQYF,TGTGCCAGCAGCGCTCAGGGAACGGTCACAGATACGCAGTATTTT,-,TRBJ2-3,TRBV9,-
CAWVDRGPFTEAFF,TGTGCCTGGGTTGACAGGGGGCCATTCACTGAAGCTTTCTTT,TRBD1,TRBJ1-1,TRBV30,-
CASSPYRQGRNQPQHF,TGTGCCAGCAGTCCCTACCGACAGGGGCGCAATCAGCCCCAGCATTTT,TRBD1,TRBJ1-5,TRBV28,-
CASSLSYITTDTQYF,TGTGCCAGTAGTCTCTCTTACATAACCACAGATACGCAGTATTTT,-,TRBJ2-3,TRBV19,-
CASGLRLPTDTQYF,TGTGCTAGTGGTTTGCGGCTACCCACAGATACGCAGTATTTT,-,TRBJ2-3,TRBV12-5,once
CASSSGAGGGEETQYF,TGTGCCAGCAGCTCGGGCGCCGGGGGGGGTGAAGAGACCCAGTACTTC,TRBD2,TRBJ2-5,TRBV7-6,-
CASSPVGLRTDTQYF,TGTGCCAGCAGCCCCGTCGGACTCCGCACAGATACGCAGTATTTT,-,TRBJ2-3,TRBV2,-
CASSQERNGNSYNEQFF,TGCGCCAGCAGCCAAGAGAGGAACGGAAACTCCTACAATGAGCAGTTCTTC,-,TRBJ2-1,TRBV4-3,-
CASSLVLGDQETQYF,TGCGCCAGCAGCTTGGTTTTGGGGGACCAAGAGACCCAGTACTTC,-,TRBJ2-5,TRBV5-1,-
CASRGSSGFSEQYF,TGTGCCAGTAGGGGGTCTAGCGGATTCTCCGAGCAGTACTTC,TRBD2,TRBJ2-7,TRBV19,-
CASSEGGTVNEKLFF,TGTGCCAGCAGTGAAGGGGGGACAGTTAATGAAAAACTGTTTTTT,TRBD1,TRBJ1-4,TRBV6-1,-
CASSYLTGLDEKLFF,TGTGCCAGCAGTTACTTGACCGGTCTCGATGAAAAACTGTTTTTT,-,TRBJ1-4,TRBV6-5,-
CASTQGSSLSYEQYF,TGTGCCAGCACCCAGGGGTCTTCCCTCTCCTACGAGCAGTACTTC,-,TRBJ2-7,TRBV7-2,-
CASSLTGNAYEQYF,TGTGCCAGCAGCTTAACGGGAAACGCCTACGAGCAGTACTTC,-,TRBJ2-7,TRBV7-2,once
CASSDQINQPQHF,TGTGCCAGCAGTGATCAGATCAATCAGCCCCAGCATTTT,-,TRBJ1-5,TRBV2,once
CAWSGDRSYEQYF,TGTGCCTGGAGTGGGGACAGATCCTACGAGCAGTACTTC,TRBD1,TRBJ2-7,TRBV30,-
CASTRQQGAGEQYF,TGTGCCAGCACACGACAACAGGGGGCGGGGGAGCAGTACTTC,TRBD1,TRBJ2-7,TRBV6-5,-
CASTDHGADTQYF,TGTGCCTCCACGGACCATGGAGCAGATACGCAGTATTTT,-,TRBJ2-3,TRBV30,once
CASSRVSTGELFF,TGTGCCAGCAGCCGGGTGAGCACCGGGGAGCTGTTTTTT,-,TRBJ2-2,TRBV11-3,-
CASSPQENEQYF,TGTGCCAGCAGTCCACAGGAGAACGAGCAGTACTTC,-,TRBJ2-7,TRBV9,-
CASSRTAGQPQHF,TGTGCCAGCAGCCGGACGGCGGGGCAGCCCCAGCATTTT,-,TRBJ1-5,TRBV6-5,once
CASSAQATSYNEQFF,TGTGCCAGCAGCGCACAGGCCACCTCCTACAATGAGCAGTTCTTC,-,TRBJ2-1,TRBV2,-
CASSSQGTGGLPQHF,TGTGCCAGCTCATCCCAGGGGACAGGAGGGTTGCCCCAGCATTTT,TRBD1,TRBJ1-5,TRBV18,-
CASMRGSYNSPLHF,TGTGCCAGCATGAGGGGCTCCTATAATTCACCCCTCCACTTT,-,TRBJ1-6,TRBV28,once
CSVGRGGANGYTF,TGCAGCGTTGGGCGGGGGGGTGCGAATGGCTACACCTTC,-,TRBJ1-2,TRBV29-1,-
CAWGRGGADTQYF,TGTGCCTGGGGCAGGGGAGGCGCAGATACGCAGTATTTT,-,TRBJ2-3,TRBV30,-
CAISHRTSYEQYF,TGTGCCATCAGTCACAGGACTTCCTACGAGCAGTACTTC,-,TRBJ2-7,TRBV10-3,once
CASSRAADNYGYTF,TGCGCCAGCAGTAGGGCAGCTGATAACTATGGCTACACCTTC,-,TRBJ1-2,TRBV5-1,-
CASSVGGAGLGFDEQFF,TGTGCCAGCAGCGTAGGAGGAGCAGGGTTGGGTTTCGATGAGCAGTTCTTC,-,TRBJ2-1,TRBV9,-
CASRSREVEQFF,TGTGCCAGCAGATCCCGGGAGGTTGAGCAGTTCTTC,TRBD2,TRBJ2-1,TRBV11-2,-
CASSQANTGTGRVGSGNTIYF,TGCGCCAGCAGCCAAGCTAACACCGGGACAGGGAGAGTCGGCTCTGGAAACACCATATATTTT,TRBD1,TRBJ1-3,TRBV4-1,-
CASSGRDSFIETQYF,TGTGCCAGCAGCGGGCGTGATAGCTTCATAGAGACCCAGTACTTC,-,TRBJ2-5,TRBV6-1,-
CASSPPGFYEQYF,TGTGCCAGCTCACCTCCAGGGTTCTACGAGCAGTACTTC,-,TRBJ2-7,TRBV18,-
CASSLDRSYEQYF,TGTGCCAGCAGCTTGGACAGATCCTACGAGCAGTACTTC,-,TRBJ2-7,TRBV7-2,-
CASSVAAGGPNEQYF,TGTGCCAGCAGCGTAGCAGCGGGAGGGCCCAACGAGCAGTACTTC,TRBD2,TRBJ2-7,TRBV9,-
CASTKGMENTEAFF,TGCGCCAGCACCAAGGGGATGGAGAACACTGAAGCTTTCTTT,-,TRBJ1-1,TRBV23-1,-
CAISEVGQPQHF,TGTGCCATCAGTGAGGTGGGGCAACCCCAGCATTTT,-,TRBJ1-5,TRBV10-3,-
CAWSVLSSVNTEAFF,TGTGCCTGGAGTGTACTTAGTTCGGTGAACACTGAAGCTTTCTTT,-,TRBJ1-1,TRBV30,-
CASSSKGGRQEETQYF,TGTGCCAGCAGCTCTAAAGGGGGACGCCAGGAAGAGACCCAGTACTTC,-,TRBJ2-5,TRBV5-4,-
CASSVTSGGPPRFDEQYF,TGTGCCAGCAGTGTAACTAGCGGGGGCCCCCCTAGGTTCGACGAGCAGTACTTC,TRBD2,TRBJ2-7,TRBV6-1,-
CASSPGRTEAKNIQYF,TGCGCCAGCAGCCCAGGGCGGACAGAAGCCAAAAACATTCAGTACTTC,-,TRBJ2-4,TRBV5-1,-
CASSAPPGAASSYEQYF,TGTGCCAGCAGTGCCCCCCCTGGGGCCGCTAGCTCCTACGAGCAGTACTTC,-,TRBJ2-7,TRBV6-4,-
CASKAVPNYGYTF,TGTGCCAGCAAGGCCGTTCCCAACTATGGCTACACCTTC,-,TRBJ1-2,TRBV2,once
CASRSGGGSTDTQYF,TGTGCCAGTAGATCGGGCGGGGGGAGCACAGATACGCAGTATTTT,TRBD2,TRBJ2-3,TRBV19,-